Below, 23 T cell receptor beta chains from the same sample are listed, as sequenced in a study of shared clonotypes between healthy human individuals. Repertoires were generated with immunoSEQ multiplex PCR, while TCRdb's copy carries only in-frame clones and drops some. The sample yields a few hundred thousand clones, around 97% seen once. The sequencing sample was made of naive CD4+ T cells sorted from blood. The subset denotes: CD45RA+ positively selected. The receptors here all came from a woman in her twenties or thirties in good health.

The V gene is TRBV2, the J gene TRBJ1-5, with D perhaps TRBD1 (6 bases). The germline V gene encodes CDR1 SNHLY and CDR2 FYNNEI. The V and J ends lost 6 bases and 5 bases respectively, with 14 bases between them. The CDR3 is made up of 14 amino acids. CDR3 sequence (DNA): TGTGCCAGCAGGGCCACAGGGATTTATCAGCCCCAGCATTTT. It yields the protein CASRATGIYQPQHF.

This chain connects TRBV28 to TRBJ2-7; D perhaps matches TRBD2 (6 bases). The CDR3 has 16 residues. Germline CDR1 reads MDHEN; CDR2 reads SYDVKM. Trimming took 8 bases from V and 1 from J, leaving 21 bases between them. This chain's CDR3 is CASGSSGTYSSYEQYF. The DNA of the CDR3 is TGTGCCAGCGGAAGCTCAGGGACTTATTCGTCCTACGAGCAGTACTTC.

The V gene is TRBV2, the J gene TRBJ1-1; D perhaps matches TRBD1 (5 bases). Germline V gene sequence: CDR1 SNHLY, CDR2 FYNNEI. V was shortened by 7 bases and J by 4 bases, with 13 bases between the two germline ends. This CDR3 is 13 amino acids long. Written as DNA, the CDR3 is TGTGCCAGCACCTCCGAGACAGTCACTGAAGCTTTCTTT. This sequence encodes CASTSETVTEAFF.

The genes are TRBV5-1 and TRBJ1-4; 7 bases line up with TRBD1. Germline CDR1 SGHRS, CDR2 YFSETQ. CDR3 size: 14 residues. Losses at the gene ends were 5 bases for V and 5 bases for J; bases not matched to a gene: 6. As DNA, the CDR3 is TGCGCCAGCAGGATCGACAGGGAGAATGAAAAACTGTTTTTT. Translated: CASRIDRENEKLFF.

The chain is built from TRBV5-1 and TRBJ1-2; 11 positions agree with TRBD1. V trimming: 4 bases; J trimming: 6 bases; junction bases outside the gene matches: 5. The CDR3 loop spans 14 amino acids. The germline V gene has CDR1 SGHRS and CDR2 YFSETQ. The CDR3 nucleotides are TGCGCCAGCAGCGTGGGACAGGGGGGTCATGGCTACACCTTC. This encodes CASSVGQGGHGYTF.

This chain uses TRBV28 with TRBJ2-2; 7 nucleotides align to TRBD1. Trimming removed 7 bases from V and 5 bases from J; junction bases left unmatched: 7. Germline V gene lookup returns CDR1 MDHEN and CDR2 SYDVKM. This CDR3 spans 14 amino acids. The CDR3 spells CASKRTGNTGELFF. For the CDR3, the DNA is TGTGCCAGCAAAAGGACAGGAAATACCGGGGAGCTGTTTTTT.

The chain combines TRBV18 with TRBJ2-7; the D call may be TRBD1 or TRBD2 (5 bases each). The CDR3 totals 13 residues. The V end lost 3 bases, the J end lost 6 bases, and 12 bases lay between the germline ends. The V gene's germline CDR1 is KGHSH and CDR2 LQKENI. The CDR3 nucleotides are TGTGCCAGCTCACCCCGAGGGGCTCTCGAGCAGTACTTC. As protein: CASSPRGALEQYF.

The rearrangement joins TRBV15 to TRBJ2-1; D is undetermined. V lost 1 base and J 4 bases, leaving 11 bases between the germline ends. The length of the CDR3 is 15 residues. Germline lookup yields CDR1 LNHNV and CDR2 YYDKDF (reference sequence). The CDR3 DNA follows: TGTGCCACCAGCAGAGGTGCCGTAGAGTACAATGAGCAGTTCTTC. Its protein product is CATSRGAVEYNEQFF.

The rearrangement joins TRBV5-1 to TRBJ2-3; 12 nucleotides line up with TRBD2. The CDR3 consists of 15 residues. Germline V gene lookup returns CDR1 SGHRS and CDR2 YFSETQ. The ends lost 4 bases at V and 5 bases at J; junction bases unmatched: 5. DNA for the CDR3: TGCGCCAGCAGCGCTAGCGGGAGGGCCGTAGATACGCAGTATTTT. It encodes CASSASGRAVDTQYF.

A single count supports this clone. This chain joins TRBV5-1 and TRBJ2-3, with D perhaps given as TRBD1 or TRBD2 (6 bases each). Trimming removed 5 bases from V and 6 bases from J, with 10 bases in between. Germline V gene lookup returns CDR1 SGHRS and CDR2 YFSETQ. This CDR3 has 12 amino acids. For the CDR3, the DNA is TGCGCCAGCAGGACTAGGGGGGATACGCAGTATTTT. It translates to CASRTRGDTQYF.

The chain couples TRBV6-1 to TRBJ2-1; TRBD2 aligns across 11 bases. V lost 2 bases, J lost 3 bases, and 9 bases stayed unmatched. The CDR3 sequence is 18 residues long. CDR1 and CDR2 (germline): MNHNS, SASEGT. The CDR3 reads CASSEKLGGLADYNEQFF. CDR3 bases: TGTGCCAGCAGTGAAAAATTGGGGGGACTAGCGGACTACAATGAGCAGTTCTTC.

V and J are TRBV7-7 and TRBJ1-3, with D possibly being TRBD1 (6 bases). Germline V gene data show CDR1 as SSHAT and CDR2 as FNYEAQ (reference sequence). The CDR3 is made up of 15 amino acids. V was pared by 1 base and J by 3 bases, with 10 bases between. In nucleotides, the CDR3 is TGTGCCAGCAGCTTAGGTCGGGGGCTTGGAAACACCATATATTTT. It yields the protein CASSLGRGLGNTIYF.

The V gene is TRBV7-2, the J gene TRBJ1-1; no definite D call. Germline V gene sequence: CDR1 SGHTA, CDR2 FQGNSA. There are 13 residues in the CDR3. V was pared by 5 bases and J by 7 bases, with 14 bases between. DNA for the CDR3: TGTGCCAGCAGCCCTTATCAACACATTGAAGCTTTCTTT. Its protein is CASSPYQHIEAFF.

This chain joins TRBV4-1 and TRBJ1-5, with D perhaps matching TRBD1 (6 bases). The CDR3 consists of 18 residues. Germline V gene data show CDR1 as MGHRA and CDR2 as YSYEKL. Between the trimmed V and J ends, which lost 0 bases and 3 bases, there was a span of 18 bases. The CDR3 DNA reads TGCGCCAGCAGCCAAGATTCCGGACAGAGTAAGCTCAATCAGCCCCAGCATTTT. This sequence encodes CASSQDSGQSKLNQPQHF.

V is TRBV28 and J is TRBJ2-1, with 7 bases matching TRBD1. The CDR3 is 15 residues long. The J segment lost 6 bases and the V segment lost 1 base, leaving 6 bases of the junction unmatched. The V gene's germline CDR1 is MDHEN and CDR2 SYDVKM. The CDR3 loop is CASSLLARDSNEQFF. The CDR3 nucleotides are TGTGCCAGCAGTTTATTGGCCCGGGACAGCAATGAGCAGTTCTTC. The full variable domain, completed using reference TRBV28 and TRBJ2-1, is DVKVTQSSRYLVKRTGEKVFLECVQDMDHENMFWYRQDPGLGLRLIYFSYDVKMKEKGDIPEGYSVSREKKERFSLILESASTNQTSMYLCASSLLARDSNEQFFGPGTRLTVL.

The rearrangement links TRBV28 to TRBJ2-5; no firm D call. The V end lost 5 bases, the J end lost 7 bases, and 20 bases lay between the germline ends. Germline CDR1 reads MDHEN; CDR2 reads SYDVKM. The CDR3 totals 15 residues. The CDR3 is CASSIQDWGEGTQYF. CDR3 nucleotide sequence: TGTGCCAGCAGTATTCAGGATTGGGGTGAAGGGACCCAGTACTTC. The full variable domain, completed using reference TRBV28 and TRBJ2-5, is DVKVTQSSRYLVKRTGEKVFLECVQDMDHENMFWYRQDPGLGLRLIYFSYDVKMKEKGDIPEGYSVSREKKERFSLILESASTNQTSMYLCASSIQDWGEGTQYFGPGTRLLVL.

The chain employs TRBV18 and TRBJ2-5; a weak D match, TRBD2 (5 bases). The CDR3 is 15 amino acids. V was clipped by 2 bases and J by 0 bases, with 10 bases between them. CDR1 and CDR2 from the germline V gene are KGHSH and LQKENI. CDR3 bases: TGTGCCAGCTCACCAATTTGGGGAGACCAAGAGACCCAGTACTTC. Its protein is CASSPIWGDQETQYF.

The chain employs TRBV5-6 and TRBJ2-1, with TRBD1 matching over 9 bases. Trimming at V came to 4 bases and at J to 3 bases, leaving 8 bases not matched to a gene. Germline CDR1 is SGHDT and CDR2 is YYEEEE. The CDR3 is 16 residues long. CDR3 region: CASSKDRGLSYNEQFF. Here the CDR3 DNA reads TGTGCCAGCAGCAAAGACAGGGGGTTGAGCTACAATGAGCAGTTCTTC.

The chain couples TRBV11-1 to TRBJ2-6, with a weak D call TRBD1 (7 bases). Germline lookup yields CDR1 SGHAT and CDR2 FQDESV (reference sequence). This CDR3 comprises 18 residues. V was trimmed by 0 bases and J by 2 bases, leaving 14 bases between them. CDR3 in DNA: TGTGCCAGCAGCTTAGCGGAGGGGGCCGGTACTGGGGCCAACGTCCTGACTTTC. It is translated as CASSLAEGAGTGANVLTF.

The rearrangement joins TRBV2 to TRBJ2-3, with a tentative D call TRBD1 (6 bases). The CDR3 covers 15 residues. CDR1 is SNHLY, CDR2 FYNNEI, per germline. Trimming removed 6 bases at V and 0 bases at J, with 13 bases between. CDR3 coding DNA: TGTGCCAGCAGCGTAGAACAGGGTAGCACAGATACGCAGTATTTT. Translated, it gives CASSVEQGSTDTQYF.

The rearrangement joins TRBV5-6 to TRBJ2-6; D perhaps matches TRBD2 (5 bases). This CDR3 contains 16 residues. Germline V CDR1 and CDR2: SGHDT, YYEEEE. Trimming took 0 bases from V and 0 from J, leaving 7 bases between them. Here the CDR3 reads CASSLVRGSGANVLTF. The CDR3 DNA follows: TGTGCCAGCAGCTTGGTCCGGGGCTCTGGGGCCAACGTCCTGACTTTC.

This CDR3 is CASRQGGSGNTIYF. The CDR3 nucleotides are TGTGCCAGCAGGCAGGGAGGCTCTGGAAACACCATATATTTT. V is TRBV2 and J is TRBJ1-3; possible D gene TRBD1, 5 bases. The CDR3 covers 14 residues. Germline V gene data show CDR1 as SNHLY and CDR2 as FYNNEI. Trimming took off 6 bases at V and 0 bases at J, with 9 bases between the two ends.

V is TRBV18 and J is TRBJ1-6; possible D gene TRBD1, 6 bases. V was cut by 0 bases and J by 5 bases, with 8 bases left in between. This CDR3 contains 15 residues. Looked up from germline, CDR1 is KGHSH and CDR2 is LQKENI. Here the CDR3 reads CASSPPNRDNSPLHF. CDR3 in DNA: TGTGCCAGCTCACCACCTAACAGGGATAATTCACCCCTCCACTTT.